This T cell receptor (beta chain) is from a study of post-analysis software for immune sequencing data. Study-wide points: Multiple sclerosis patients had significantly lower normalized Chao1 diversity than controls. With TRBV5-6, TRBV5-1 and TRBV20-1 included, about five TRBV segments were more frequent in patients than in controls.

Unique-molecular-identifier-tagged TCR beta cDNA libraries were used. One entry per CDR3 protein results from TCRdb running MiXCR on the PCR reads. The sample holds 500,000 to 600,000 distinct CDR3 sequences, around 44% seen once. Per germline, CDR1 MNHNS and CDR2 SASEGT. The ends lost 2 bases at V and 8 bases at J; junction bases unmatched: 8. This CDR3 comprises 16 residues. Note on this clonotype: The antigen is not known.

The specimen sequenced was blood. The TCR sequence derives from a girl under 18 with multiple sclerosis. This chain joins TRBV6-1 and TRBJ2-7, with 14 positions matching TRBD2. The CDR3 reads CASSEWGLAGELQQYF. For the CDR3, the DNA is TGTGCCAGCAGTGAATGGGGACTAGCGGGAGAATTACAGCAGTACTTC.